This T cell receptor (beta chain) emerged from a study of T cell repertoires in cytomegalovirus infection. Across the study: Public TCR beta signatures were indicative of both CMV infection and a matching HLA type. Study-level findings and limits: CMV-specific TCR beta clonotypes restricted by HLA-C dominated the ex vivo response.

Of note for this clonotype: No antigen is known for it.

TCRdb called the reads again in MiXCR, with one record for every CDR3 protein. The repertoire holds 290,000 or so distinct CDR3 sequences, with about 26% as singletons. The sequencing input was PBMCs. This clonotype was obtained from a human donor in good health (CMV status not recorded). Some clones in this sample may be carry-over from other donors' samples.

CDR3 nucleotides: TGCGCCAGCAGCTTGGAGGCCGCCTACGAGCAGTACTTC. This gives the protein CASSLEAAYEQYF. The gene calls are TRBV5-1 and TRBJ2-7; D call uncertain. CDR1 is SGHRS and CDR2 is YFSETQ in the germline V gene. The ends were cut back, 0 bases at V and 2 bases at J, with 6 bases in the middle. This CDR3 has 13 amino acids.